Presented here are 26 T cell receptor beta chains from one specimen sequenced in a study of OX40 agonist ivuxolimab in advanced cancers. Libraries were prepared by immunoSEQ multiplex PCR; TCRdb keeps only in-frame clonotypes and omits some of them. The sample has 100,000 to 150,000 clones; about nine tenths are singletons. The input for sequencing was CD4+ or CD8+ T cells sorted from blood, taken in a trial of the OX40 agonist ivuxolimab. The origin of the receptors is an adult with an advanced solid tumor such as melanoma, head and neck, liver or kidney cancer.

This sequence joins TRBV27 and TRBJ2-7; TRBD2 matches 12 bases. The V segment lost 6 bases and the J segment 4 bases; nucleotides outside the gene matches: 7. The germline CDR1 and CDR2 sequences are MNHEY and SMNVEV (reference sequence). The CDR3 is 15 residues long. CDR3 sequence reads: CASRTIGLAGYEQYF. In DNA form, the CDR3 reads TGTGCCAGCAGGACCATAGGACTAGCGGGATACGAGCAGTACTTC.

The chain carries TRBV29-1 and TRBJ2-1; no reliable D call. The CDR3 runs to 11 residues. Germline V CDR1 and CDR2: SQVTM, ANQGSEA. The V gene lost 5 bases and the J gene lost 0 bases, with 2 bases spanning the gap. CDR3: CSVSSYNEQFF. The CDR3 coding sequence is TGCAGCGTTAGCTCCTACAATGAGCAGTTCTTC.

The rearrangement uses TRBV25-1 and TRBJ1-2; D is ambiguous. Trimming left V 3 bases short and J 4 bases short, with 12 bases between. Germline CDR1 reads MGHDK; CDR2 reads SYGVNS. CDR3 length: 14 amino acids. The CDR3 region is CASSDSPQSYGYTF. The CDR3, as DNA: TGTGCCAGCAGTGATTCTCCACAGTCCTATGGCTACACCTTC.

The V and J genes are TRBV28 and TRBJ2-1; the D gene is possibly TRBD2 (6 bases). The CDR3 extends over 16 amino acids. CDR1 MDHEN and CDR2 SYDVKM come from the germline V gene. Between the trimmed V and J ends, which lost 9 bases and 0 bases, there was a span of 18 bases. This CDR3 is CASSEAGQSSYNEQFF. The CDR3 DNA sequence: TGTGCCAGTAGCGAAGCGGGTCAGAGCTCCTACAATGAGCAGTTCTTC.

This chain joins TRBV27 and TRBJ2-1, with 8 bases that match TRBD2. Per germline, CDR1 MNHEY and CDR2 SMNVEV (reference sequence). With 5 bases clipped from V and 12 bases from J, the junction kept 15 bases outside the gene matches. This CDR3 spans 15 amino acids. CDR3 coding DNA: TGTGCCAGCAGTCCACGTGACGGGAGGGCCGAGGCGCAGTTCTTC. Protein product: CASSPRDGRAEAQFF.

The rearrangement uses TRBV18 and TRBJ2-7, with D perhaps TRBD1 or TRBD2 (5 bases each). CDR1 and CDR2 (germline): KGHSH, LQKENI. This CDR3 region has 15 residues. Trimming removed 3 bases from V and 2 bases from J, with 14 bases in between. CDR3 protein: CASSPGDGMTYEQYF. CDR3 DNA sequence: TGTGCCAGCTCACCGGGGGACGGCATGACCTACGAGCAGTACTTC.

The chain has TRBV18 and TRBJ2-3; no clear D gene. Trimming cost V 6 bases and J 6 bases, with 10 bases left between them. CDR1 is KGHSH, CDR2 LQKENI, per germline. This CDR3 region has 12 residues. Written as DNA, the CDR3 is TGTGCCAGCTCGGCGCCGTGGGATACGCAGTATTTT. Translation: CASSAPWDTQYF.

CDR3 sequence (DNA): TGCGCCAGCAGCCAAGGAATGTACCAGGGTGGCACTGAAGCTTTCTTT. Its protein is CASSQGMYQGGTEAFF. The chain has TRBV4-3 and TRBJ1-1, with D maybe TRBD1 (5 bases). CDR1 is LGHNA and CDR2 is YSLEER in the germline V gene. V dropped 1 base and J dropped 4 bases, with 16 bases sitting between them. This CDR3 contains 16 residues.

The rearrangement uses TRBV27 and TRBJ1-1; D remains unclear. CDR1 MNHEY and CDR2 SMNVEV come from the germline V gene (reference sequence). The CDR3 extends over 14 amino acids. Trimming shortened V by 5 bases and J by 1 base, and 11 bases separated the two germline ends. CDR3 loop: CASSPPDRNTEAFF. The CDR3 coding sequence is TGTGCCAGCAGTCCCCCGGACCGGAACACTGAAGCTTTCTTT.

The V call is TRBV4-3, the J call TRBJ1-1; TRBD1 might be the D (6 bases). This CDR3 contains 14 residues. Germline CDR1 is LGHNA and CDR2 is YSLEER. The V end was cut by 4 bases, the J end by 3 bases, with 12 bases between. The CDR3 region has the DNA TGCGCCAGCAGCCCTGGGGGCAGTTACACTGAAGCTTTCTTT. It encodes CASSPGGSYTEAFF.

This chain connects TRBV4-3 to TRBJ1-5; D gene unclear. With 0 bases removed from V and 2 bases from J, the gap between germline ends came to 20 bases. CDR1 LGHNA and CDR2 YSLEER come from the germline V gene. The CDR3 runs 19 residues. The CDR3: CASSQDMISAGRGNQPQHF. For the CDR3, the DNA is TGCGCCAGCAGCCAAGACATGATAAGTGCGGGGAGAGGCAATCAGCCCCAGCATTTT.

The genes are TRBV7-8 and TRBJ2-3; no firm D call. There are 14 residues in the CDR3. V was shortened by 5 bases and J by 2 bases, with 11 bases between the two germline ends. The germline V gene has CDR1 SGHVS and CDR2 FQNEAQ. CDR3 nucleotides: TGTGCCAGCAGCCCCCGGGCCCTCACAGATACGCAGTATTTT. This encodes CASSPRALTDTQYF.

The rearrangement uses TRBV9 and TRBJ2-5; the D gene is possibly TRBD1 (5 bases). The germline V gene has CDR1 SGDLS and CDR2 YYNGEE. The CDR3 sequence is 15 residues long. V was trimmed by 0 bases and J by 7 bases, leaving 16 bases between them. The CDR3 reads CASSVEDSLVGTQYF. The DNA of the CDR3 is TGTGCCAGCAGCGTAGAAGACAGCCTAGTGGGGACCCAGTACTTC.

The rearrangement links TRBV7-2 to TRBJ2-5; no clear D gene. This CDR3 spans 14 amino acids. V lost 4 bases to trimming and J lost 2 bases, with 11 bases between them. The germline V gene encodes CDR1 SGHTA and CDR2 FQGNSA. The CDR3 loop reads CASSYSSFQETQYF. The CDR3 DNA reads TGTGCCAGCAGCTACAGCAGCTTTCAAGAGACCCAGTACTTC.

The J gene is TRBJ2-1, the V gene TRBV5-6; 16 nucleotides match TRBD2. The CDR3 loop spans 16 amino acids. The V segment lost 0 bases and the J segment 9 bases; nucleotides outside the gene matches: 3. From germline, CDR1 is SGHDT and CDR2 YYEEEE. The chain's CDR3 is CASSLGGTSGRAEQFF. For the CDR3, the DNA is TGTGCCAGCAGCTTGGGGGGGACTAGCGGGAGGGCTGAGCAGTTCTTC.

The chain employs TRBV7-9 and TRBJ1-4, with D possibly TRBD1 on 5 matching bases. Germline lookup yields CDR1 SEHNR and CDR2 FQNEAQ (reference sequence). The CDR3 loop spans 14 amino acids. V was cut by 6 bases and J by 4 bases, with 12 bases left in between. The CDR3 DNA follows: TGTGCCAGCAGACCGGGGCCCGTTAATGAAAAACTGTTTTTT. Translation gives CASRPGPVNEKLFF.

This chain joins TRBV5-4 and TRBJ2-1, with D possibly called TRBD1 or TRBD2 (5 bases each). This CDR3 spans 15 amino acids. Germline V CDR1 and CDR2: SGHNT, YYREEE (reference sequence). The germline V and J ends were trimmed by 4 bases and 8 bases, with 19 bases remaining between them. CDR3 nucleotides: TGTGCCAGCAGCCCGGGGCCCAACCCCTGGGATGAGCAGTTCTTC. Translating gives CASSPGPNPWDEQFF.

The chain has TRBV19 and TRBJ1-2; 7 nucleotides match TRBD1. Germline CDR1 LNHDA, CDR2 SQIVND (reference sequence). The junction had 13 bases not matched to a gene; V was cut back by 7 bases and J by 5 bases. The CDR3 is made up of 15 amino acids. CDR3 residues: CASTPPKNRGYGYTF. DNA of the CDR3: TGTGCCAGTACGCCTCCCAAGAACAGGGGTTATGGCTACACCTTC.

The V and J genes are TRBV28 and TRBJ1-1; weak D call: TRBD1 (6 bases). V lost 6 bases to trimming and J lost 0 bases, with 20 bases between them. Germline CDR1 reads MDHEN; CDR2 reads SYDVKM. This CDR3 is built from 17 residues. CDR3 amino acids: CASSSIRDTFMNTEAFF. DNA of the CDR3: TGTGCCAGCAGCTCAATCCGGGACACATTCATGAACACTGAAGCTTTCTTT.

The chain recombines TRBV6-1 with TRBJ2-3; D not certain. Germline CDR1 and CDR2: MNHNS and SASEGT. The ends were cut back, 6 bases at V and 2 bases at J, with 6 bases in the middle. There are 12 residues in the CDR3. This CDR3 reads CASSYTTDTQYF. DNA for the CDR3: TGTGCCAGCAGCTACACCACAGATACGCAGTATTTT.

J is TRBJ2-2 and V is TRBV5-4; 14 positions match TRBD2. The CDR3 runs 16 residues. CDR1 is SGHNT and CDR2 is YYREEE in the germline V gene (reference sequence). Trimming took 4 bases from V and 3 from J; bases not matched to a gene: 2. CDR3 coding DNA: TGTGCCAGCAGCGGACTAGCGGGAGGAGACACCGGGGAGCTGTTTTTT. The encoded protein is CASSGLAGGDTGELFF.

This chain links TRBV19 with TRBJ2-2; D gene uncertain. Trimming took 6 bases from V and 3 from J, leaving 14 bases between them. The CDR3 contains 15 residues. Germline V gene sequence: CDR1 LNHDA, CDR2 SQIVND (reference sequence). The CDR3 nucleotides are TGTGCCAGTAGCCCCCCGGCCCCGGACACCGGGGAGCTGTTTTTT. This codes for CASSPPAPDTGELFF.

This chain connects TRBV5-1 to TRBJ1-5; D not certain. V was pared by 4 bases and J by 4 bases, with 9 bases between. Germline CDR1 and CDR2: SGHRS and YFSETQ. The CDR3 runs 13 residues. The CDR3 protein is CASSPEGNQPQHF. The CDR3 DNA is TGCGCCAGCAGCCCTGAAGGGAATCAGCCCCAGCATTTT.

This chain joins TRBV11-2 and TRBJ1-5, with D hard to call. V dropped 5 bases and J dropped 2 bases, with 10 bases sitting between them. This CDR3 spans 14 amino acids. The V gene's germline CDR1 is SGHAT and CDR2 FQNNGV. The CDR3 is CASSVNGGNQPQHF. CDR3 nucleotide sequence: TGTGCCAGCAGCGTAAACGGGGGCAATCAGCCCCAGCATTTT.

V usage is TRBV19 and J usage is TRBJ2-7; 7 bases map to TRBD1. The CDR3 has 14 amino acids. V lost 5 bases and J lost 2; bases outside the gene matches: 6. CDR1 is LNHDA, CDR2 SQIVND, per germline (reference sequence). DNA of the CDR3: TGTGCCAGTAGTTCGGGGACAGCCCCCTACGAGCAGTACTTC. Its translation is CASSSGTAPYEQYF.

The chain is built from TRBV4-3 and TRBJ1-4; D call uncertain. This CDR3 is 15 amino acids long. The ends were cut back, 0 bases at V and 0 bases at J, with 5 bases in the middle. The germline CDR1 and CDR2 sequences are LGHNA and YSLEER. The CDR3 sequence: CASSQDRATNEKLFF. CDR3 DNA: TGCGCCAGCAGCCAAGACAGAGCAACTAATGAAAAACTGTTTTTT.